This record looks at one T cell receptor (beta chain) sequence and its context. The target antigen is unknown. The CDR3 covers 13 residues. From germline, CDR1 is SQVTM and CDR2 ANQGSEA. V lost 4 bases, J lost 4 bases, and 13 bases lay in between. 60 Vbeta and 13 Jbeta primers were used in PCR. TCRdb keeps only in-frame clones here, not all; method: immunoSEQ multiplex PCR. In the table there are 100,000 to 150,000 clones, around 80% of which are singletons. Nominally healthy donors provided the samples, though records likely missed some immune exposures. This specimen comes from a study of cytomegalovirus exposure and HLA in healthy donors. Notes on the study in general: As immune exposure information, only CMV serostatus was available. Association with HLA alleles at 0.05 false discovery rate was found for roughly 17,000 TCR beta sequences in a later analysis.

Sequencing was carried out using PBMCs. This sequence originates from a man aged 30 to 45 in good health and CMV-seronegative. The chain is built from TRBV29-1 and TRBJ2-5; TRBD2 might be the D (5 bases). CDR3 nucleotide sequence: TGCAGCGTTGCCCCCGGGAAGGGAGAGACCCAGTACTTC. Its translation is CSVAPGKGETQYF.